This is a list of T cell receptor beta chains from one sample in a study of cytomegalovirus exposure and HLA in healthy donors. Clones were sequenced by immunoSEQ multiplex PCR, and TCRdb holds only the in-frame ones, with some missing. Here the sample spans roughly 140,000 clones, about four fifths being singletons. The sequencing input was PBMCs. These receptors were taken from a man younger than 45 in good health and CMV-seronegative. The CDR3 runs from the conserved cysteine through the conserved F or W. A D gene is named only where the DNA matches it firmly. Part of the rows lack a size; the others show once, few, many or a class for expanded clones.

TRBV7-6	NA	TRBJ2-7	NA	16	CASSSLQGRSRYEQYF	TGTGCCAGCAGCTCATTACAGGGGAGGAGTAGATACGAGCAGTACTTC
TRBV5-1	NA	TRBJ1-5	NA	15	CASSPGTSNNQPQHF	TGCGCCAGCAGCCCCGGGACATCAAACAATCAGCCCCAGCATTTT
TRBV5-6	NA	TRBJ1-1	TRBD1	14	CASTTTGVETEAFF	TGTGCCAGCACCACGACAGGGGTGGAGACTGAAGCTTTCTTT
TRBV19	NA	TRBJ1-5	TRBD1	17	CASSIEPGRGWYQPQHF	TGTGCCAGTAGTATAGAGCCAGGCAGGGGGTGGTATCAGCCCCAGCATTTT
TRBV28	NA	TRBJ1-1	TRBD1	15	CASSPPDRRGTEAFF	TGTGCCAGCAGTCCCCCGGACAGGAGGGGTACTGAAGCTTTCTTT
TRBV4-1	NA	TRBJ2-1	TRBD1	16	CASSQGGDRVWDEQFF	TGCGCCAGCAGCCAAGGGGGGGACAGGGTATGGGATGAGCAGTTCTTC
TRBV6-5	few	TRBJ1-2	TRBD1	13	CASSYQGAWGYPF	TGTGCCAGCAGTTACCAGGGGGCATGGGGCTACCCCTTC
TRBV7-9	NA	TRBJ2-4	TRBD2	13	CASSQGTSDIQYF	TGTGCCAGCAGCCAAGGGACTAGCGACATTCAGTACTTC
TRBV6-6	NA	TRBJ2-1	TRBD2	16	CASSFWTSGRTGEQFF	TGTGCCAGCAGTTTCTGGACTAGCGGGAGGACAGGTGAGCAGTTCTTC
TRBV6-5	NA	TRBJ1-6	NA	15	CASRQKPGYRSPLNF	TGTGCCAGCAGGCAAAAACCAGGGTACCGATCACCCCTCAACTTT
TRBV5-1	NA	TRBJ2-6	TRBD1	20	CASSGREGTGTISGANVLTF	TGCGCCAGCAGCGGGCGAGAAGGGACAGGGACAATCTCTGGGGCCAACGTCCTGACTTTC
TRBV27	NA	TRBJ1-2	TRBD1	17	CASSSNLAPDRANGYTF	TGTGCCAGCAGTTCCAACTTAGCCCCAGACAGGGCAAATGGCTACACCTTC
TRBV6-6	NA	TRBJ1-1	TRBD1	14	CASSSGTGGTEAFF	TGTGCCAGCAGTAGCGGGACAGGAGGAACTGAAGCTTTCTTT
TRBV7-8	NA	TRBJ1-5	TRBD1	15	CASSSLTGSNQPQHF	TGTGCCAGCAGCTCGCTGACAGGGAGCAATCAGCCCCAGCATTTT
TRBV27	NA	TRBJ2-2	TRBD1	16	CASSSMTGLRTGELFF	TGTGCCAGCAGTTCAATGACAGGGCTGAGAACCGGGGAGCTGTTTTTT
TRBV7-3	few	TRBJ1-1	NA	13	CASSQTGNTEAFF	TGTGCCAGCAGCCAAACAGGGAACACTGAAGCTTTCTTT
TRBV9	NA	TRBJ2-3	NA	14	CASSVAQRGGTQYF	TGTGCCAGCAGCGTAGCTCAGCGTGGAGGTACGCAGTATTTT